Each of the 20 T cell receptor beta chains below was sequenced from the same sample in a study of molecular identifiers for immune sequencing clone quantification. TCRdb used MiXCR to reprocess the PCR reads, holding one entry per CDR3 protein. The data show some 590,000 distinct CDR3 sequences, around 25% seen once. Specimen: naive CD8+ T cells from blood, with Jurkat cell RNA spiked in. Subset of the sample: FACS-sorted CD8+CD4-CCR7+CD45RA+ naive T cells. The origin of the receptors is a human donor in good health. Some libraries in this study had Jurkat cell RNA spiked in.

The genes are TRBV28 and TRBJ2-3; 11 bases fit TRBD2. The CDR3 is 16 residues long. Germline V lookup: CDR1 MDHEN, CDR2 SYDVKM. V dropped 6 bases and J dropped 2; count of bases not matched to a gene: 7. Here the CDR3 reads CASSIPGLAVTDTQYF. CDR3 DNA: TGTGCCAGCAGCATCCCGGGACTAGCGGTCACAGATACGCAGTATTTT.

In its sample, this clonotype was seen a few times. The CDR3 protein is CASSSTGDTYGYTF. CDR3 coding DNA: TGTGCCAGCAGCTCGACAGGGGATACCTATGGCTACACCTTC. The chain combines TRBV13 with TRBJ1-2; 8 bases are a match to TRBD1. CDR1 and CDR2 from the germline V gene are PRHDT and FYEKMQ (reference sequence). The V segment lost 4 bases and the J segment 4 bases; nucleotides outside the gene matches: 5. The CDR3 contains 14 residues.

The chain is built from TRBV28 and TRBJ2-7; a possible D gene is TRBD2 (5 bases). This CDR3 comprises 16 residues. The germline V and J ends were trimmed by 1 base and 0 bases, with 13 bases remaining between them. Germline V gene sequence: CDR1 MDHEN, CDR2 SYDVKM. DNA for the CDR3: TGTGCCAGCAGTTTATTGTTCTCGAGGGACTCCTACGAGCAGTACTTC. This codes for CASSLLFSRDSYEQYF.

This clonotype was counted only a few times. This CDR3 reads CASSLDRGPNQPQHF. The CDR3 DNA sequence: TGTGCCAGCAGCTTGGACAGGGGGCCCAATCAGCCCCAGCATTTT. V is TRBV5-6 and J is TRBJ1-5, with 9 bases fitting TRBD1. V shed 0 bases, J shed 3 bases, and the junction held 1 base outside the gene matches. The CDR3 has 15 residues. Germline V gene data show CDR1 as SGHDT and CDR2 as YYEEEE.

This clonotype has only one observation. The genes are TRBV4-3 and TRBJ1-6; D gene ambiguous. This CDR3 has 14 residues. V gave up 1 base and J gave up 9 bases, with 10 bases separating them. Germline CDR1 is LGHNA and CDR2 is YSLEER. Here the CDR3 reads CASSQGREPSPLHF. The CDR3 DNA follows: TGCGCCAGCAGCCAAGGTAGGGAGCCTTCACCCCTCCACTTT.

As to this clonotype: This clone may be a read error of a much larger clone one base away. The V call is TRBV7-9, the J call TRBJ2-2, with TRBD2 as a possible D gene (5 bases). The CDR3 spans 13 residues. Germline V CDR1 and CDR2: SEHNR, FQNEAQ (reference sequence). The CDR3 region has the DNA TGTGCCAGCAGCTTTCAGCTCACCGGGGAGCAGTTTTTT. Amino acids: CASSFQLTGEQFF.

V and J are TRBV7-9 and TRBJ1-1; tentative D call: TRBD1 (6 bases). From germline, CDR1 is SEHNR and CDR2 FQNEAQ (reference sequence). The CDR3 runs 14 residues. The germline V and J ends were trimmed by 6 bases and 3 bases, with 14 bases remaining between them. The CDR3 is CASSLQGLHTEAFF. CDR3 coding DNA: TGTGCCAGCAGTCTACAGGGTTTGCACACTGAAGCTTTCTTT.

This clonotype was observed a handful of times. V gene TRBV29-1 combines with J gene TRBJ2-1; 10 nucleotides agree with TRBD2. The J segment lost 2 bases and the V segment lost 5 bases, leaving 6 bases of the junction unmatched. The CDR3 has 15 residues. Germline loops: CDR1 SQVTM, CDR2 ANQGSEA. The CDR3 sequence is CSVCSSGSPYNEQFF. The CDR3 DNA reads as TGCAGCGTTTGTTCTAGCGGGAGCCCCTACAATGAGCAGTTCTTC.

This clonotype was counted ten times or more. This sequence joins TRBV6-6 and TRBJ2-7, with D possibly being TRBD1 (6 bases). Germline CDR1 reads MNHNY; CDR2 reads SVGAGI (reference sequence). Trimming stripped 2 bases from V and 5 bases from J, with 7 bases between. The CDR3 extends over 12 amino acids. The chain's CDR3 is CASSYAGDEQYF. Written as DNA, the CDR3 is TGTGCCAGCAGTTACGCAGGGGACGAGCAGTACTTC.

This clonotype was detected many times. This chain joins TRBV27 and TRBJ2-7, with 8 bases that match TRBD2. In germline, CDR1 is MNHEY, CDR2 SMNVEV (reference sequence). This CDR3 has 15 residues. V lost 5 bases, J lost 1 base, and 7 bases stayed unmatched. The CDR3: CASSPSGSGSYEQYF. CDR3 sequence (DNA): TGTGCCAGCAGTCCAAGCGGGAGTGGATCCTACGAGCAGTACTTC.

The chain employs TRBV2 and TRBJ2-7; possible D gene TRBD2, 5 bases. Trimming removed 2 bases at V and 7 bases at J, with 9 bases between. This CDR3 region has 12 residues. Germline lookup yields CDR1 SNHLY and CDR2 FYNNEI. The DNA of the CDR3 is TGTGCCAGCAGTGAACGGACGGGGGAGCAGTACTTC. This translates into CASSERTGEQYF.

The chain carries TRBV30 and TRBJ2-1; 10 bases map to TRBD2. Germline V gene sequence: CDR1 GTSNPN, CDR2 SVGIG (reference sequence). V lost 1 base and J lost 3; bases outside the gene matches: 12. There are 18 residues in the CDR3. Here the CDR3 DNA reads TGTGCCTGGAGTGAGCCGGGGTTGGTAGCGGGGGGCTACAATGAGCAGTTCTTC. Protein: CAWSEPGLVAGGYNEQFF.

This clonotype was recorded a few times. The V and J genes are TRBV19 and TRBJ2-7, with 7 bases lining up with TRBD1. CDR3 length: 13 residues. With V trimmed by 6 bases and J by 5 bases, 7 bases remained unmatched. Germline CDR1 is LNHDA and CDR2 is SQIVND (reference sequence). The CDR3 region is CASRKGGDDEQYF. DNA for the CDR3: TGTGCCAGTAGAAAAGGGGGCGACGACGAGCAGTACTTC.

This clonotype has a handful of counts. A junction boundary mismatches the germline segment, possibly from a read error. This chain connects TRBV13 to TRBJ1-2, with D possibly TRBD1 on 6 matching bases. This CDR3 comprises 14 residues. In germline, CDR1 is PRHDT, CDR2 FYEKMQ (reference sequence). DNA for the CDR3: TGTGCCAGCAGCTTAGGACAGGGTAACTATGGCTACGCCTTC. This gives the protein CASSLGQGNYGYAF. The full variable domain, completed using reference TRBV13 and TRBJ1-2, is AAGVIQSPRHLIKEKRETATLKCYPIPRHDTVYWYQQGPGQDPQFLISFYEKMQSDKGSIPDRFSAQQFSDYHSELNMSSLELGDSALYFCASSLGQGNYGYAFGSGTRLTVV.

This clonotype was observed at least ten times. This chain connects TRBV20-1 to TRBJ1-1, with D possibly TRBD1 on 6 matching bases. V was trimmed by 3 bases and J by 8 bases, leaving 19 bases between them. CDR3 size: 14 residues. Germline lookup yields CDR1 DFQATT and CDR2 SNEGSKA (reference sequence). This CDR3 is CSARNLQGTGEAFF. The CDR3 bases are TGCAGTGCTAGGAACTTACAGGGCACGGGGGAAGCTTTCTTT.

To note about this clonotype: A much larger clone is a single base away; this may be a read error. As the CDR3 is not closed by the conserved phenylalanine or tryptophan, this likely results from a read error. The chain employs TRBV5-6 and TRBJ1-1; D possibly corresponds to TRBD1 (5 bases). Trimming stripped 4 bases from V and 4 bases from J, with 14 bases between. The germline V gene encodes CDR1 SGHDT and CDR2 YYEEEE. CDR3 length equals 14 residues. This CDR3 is CASSKFREITEAFY. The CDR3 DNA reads TGTGCCAGCAGCAAATTCAGGGAGATCACTGAAGCTTTCTAT.

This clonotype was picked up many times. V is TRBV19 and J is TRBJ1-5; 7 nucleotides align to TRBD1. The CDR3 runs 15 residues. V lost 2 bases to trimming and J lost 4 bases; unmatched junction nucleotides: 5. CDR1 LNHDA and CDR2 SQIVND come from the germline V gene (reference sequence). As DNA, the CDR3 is TGTGCCAGTAGTATATGGGGACAGATAAATCAGCCCCAGCATTTT. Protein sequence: CASSIWGQINQPQHF.

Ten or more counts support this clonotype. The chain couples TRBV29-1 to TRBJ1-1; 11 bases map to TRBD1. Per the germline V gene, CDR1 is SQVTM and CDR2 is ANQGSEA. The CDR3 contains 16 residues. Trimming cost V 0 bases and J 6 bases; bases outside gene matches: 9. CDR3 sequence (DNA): TGCAGCGTTGAAGATCCCACCGGGACAGGGGGTTCTGAAGCTTTCTTT. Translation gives CSVEDPTGTGGSEAFF.

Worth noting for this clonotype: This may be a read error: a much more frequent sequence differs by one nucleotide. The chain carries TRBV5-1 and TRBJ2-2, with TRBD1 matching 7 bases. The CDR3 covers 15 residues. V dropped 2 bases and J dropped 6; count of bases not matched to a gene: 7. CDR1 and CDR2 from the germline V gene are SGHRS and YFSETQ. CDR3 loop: CASSFVQGVAGELFF. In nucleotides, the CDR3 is TGCGCCAGCAGCTTTGTCCAGGGGGTCGCCGGGGAGCTGTTTTTT.

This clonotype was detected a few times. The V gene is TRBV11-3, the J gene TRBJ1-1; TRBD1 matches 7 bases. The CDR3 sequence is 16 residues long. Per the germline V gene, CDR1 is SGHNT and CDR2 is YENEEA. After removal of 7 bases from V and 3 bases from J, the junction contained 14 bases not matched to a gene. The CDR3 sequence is CASTMISGQSYTEAFF. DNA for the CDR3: TGTGCCAGCACCATGATCTCGGGACAGAGTTACACTGAAGCTTTCTTT.